This passage covers 19 T cell receptor beta chains from one sample sequenced in a study of blood T cells in healthy people across ages. Using a J-beta primer mix together with a sample-barcoded 5' primer, a second PCR was run for roughly 7 to 12 cycles. TCRdb re-analysed the 5' RACE reads in MiXCR, keeping a single row per CDR3 protein. The repertoire includes around 1,000,000 distinct CDR3 sequences, roughly 24% of them detected once, and approximately 0.75% sits in the top ten. Another study also made use of these data, one on T cells of mothers and their children.

Source material: blood. These receptors were collected from a girl aged 2-9 years in good health.

This clonotype has more than one count but fewer than ten. The chain couples TRBV7-9 to TRBJ2-3; possible D gene TRBD1, 5 bases. CDR1 is SEHNR and CDR2 is FQNEAQ in the germline V gene (reference sequence). The CDR3 spans 15 residues. Between the trimmed V and J ends, which lost 5 bases and 6 bases, there was a span of 18 bases. In DNA form, the CDR3 reads TGTGCCAGCAGCCACACCGTAGGGGAAGCGGATACGCAGTATTTT. Amino acids: CASSHTVGEADTQYF. Looking up the rest from reference TRBV7-9 and TRBJ2-3 gives the full variable domain: DTGVSQNPRHKITKRGQNVTFRCDPISEHNRLYWYRQTLGQGPEFLTYFQNEAQLEKSRLLSDRFSAERPKGSFSTLEIQRTEQGDSAMYLCASSHTVGEADTQYFGPGTRLTVL.

The chain couples TRBV2 to TRBJ2-6; maybe TRBD1 (7 bases). Trimming cost V 7 bases and J 11 bases, with 15 bases left between them. The CDR3 sequence is 13 residues long. Germline lookup yields CDR1 SNHLY and CDR2 FYNNEI. CDR3 amino acids: CASKGGQLDVLTF. In nucleotides, the CDR3 is TGTGCCAGCAAGGGGGGACAGTTAGACGTCCTGACTTTC.

The chain carries TRBV5-6 and TRBJ1-6; a possible D gene is TRBD1 (5 bases). The V gene lost 1 base and the J gene lost 10 bases, with 15 bases spanning the gap. The CDR3 runs 15 residues. In germline, CDR1 is SGHDT, CDR2 YYEEEE. CDR3 sequence reads: CASSLTGTVRSPLHF. CDR3 sequence (DNA): TGTGCCAGCAGCTTGACCGGGACGGTGAGGTCACCCCTCCACTTT.

This clonotype has just a few counts. V is TRBV5-1 and J is TRBJ2-1, with 7 bases that match TRBD1. The V gene's germline CDR1 is SGHRS and CDR2 YFSETQ. V was clipped by 4 bases and J by 10 bases; unmatched bases: 14. This CDR3 is 15 amino acids long. The CDR3 is CASSPRDSNNGEQFF. CDR3 coding DNA: TGCGCCAGCAGCCCCCGGGACAGCAACAATGGAGAGCAGTTCTTC.

The gene calls are TRBV11-2 and TRBJ1-1; D is possibly TRBD1 (5 bases). The CDR3 covers 13 residues. Trimming took 6 bases from V and 7 from J, leaving 15 bases between them. Looked up from germline, CDR1 is SGHAT and CDR2 is FQNNGV. Written as DNA, the CDR3 is TGTGCCAGCAGTAAAGTCGGGGGTAATGAAGCTTTCTTT. Translated, it gives CASSKVGGNEAFF.

In regard to this clonotype: This likely comes from a read error, as the CDR3 has no conserved phenylalanine or tryptophan at its end. This chain links TRBV20-1 with TRBJ1-1, with D perhaps matching TRBD1 (5 bases). The CDR3 contains 14 residues. The V gene lost 5 bases and the J gene lost 5 bases, with 18 bases spanning the gap. Germline CDR1 is DFQATT and CDR2 is SNEGSKA (reference sequence). The CDR3 sequence: CSAPPGTRGTEAFL. CDR3 nucleotide sequence: TGCAGTGCTCCCCCGGGGACCCGAGGGACTGAAGCTTTCCTT.

The chain is built from TRBV4-2 and TRBJ1-6, with unresolved D. The CDR3 is 17 residues long. V lost 0 bases and J 2 bases, leaving 11 bases between the germline ends. CDR1 is LGHNA and CDR2 is YNFKEQ in the germline V gene. The CDR3 nucleotides are TGTGCCAGCAGCCAAGAAGGGCAGGACGCCTATAATTCACCCCTCCACTTT. Its translation is CASSQEGQDAYNSPLHF.

This clonotype occurred a few times. The chain joins TRBV6-2 or TRBV6-3 to TRBJ1-6; D is uncertain. The CDR3 extends over 16 amino acids. In germline, CDR1 is MNHEY, CDR2 SVGEGT. Trimming took off 2 bases at V and 6 bases at J, with 14 bases between the two ends. The CDR3 DNA reads TGTGCCAGCAGTTACCCCGGCCGCAGCGCTAATTCACCCCTCCACTTT. It translates to CASSYPGRSANSPLHF.

This clonotype was recorded at least ten times. V usage is TRBV24-1 and J usage is TRBJ2-1; 8 bases match TRBD1. The junction had 4 bases not matched to a gene; V was cut back by 9 bases and J by 1 base. The germline CDR1 and CDR2 sequences are KGHDR and SFDVKD. The CDR3 extends over 14 amino acids. CDR3 protein: CATQGAGSYNEQFF. Here the CDR3 DNA reads TGTGCCACCCAGGGGGCGGGTTCCTACAATGAGCAGTTCTTC.

The chain is built from TRBV20-1 and TRBJ2-3; 11 bases agree with TRBD2. The germline V gene has CDR1 DFQATT and CDR2 SNEGSKA (reference sequence). The CDR3 sequence is 16 residues long. The J segment lost 1 base and the V segment lost 8 bases, leaving 11 bases of the junction unmatched. The CDR3 region has the DNA TGCAGTCCCGGCCCACTAGCGGGGGCCGGCACAGATACGCAGTATTTT. Amino acids: CSPGPLAGAGTDTQYF.

This chain connects TRBV19 to TRBJ2-1; no clear D gene. Germline values: CDR1 LNHDA, CDR2 SQIVND (reference sequence). This CDR3 has 9 residues. CDR3 amino acids: CRVYNEQFF. The CDR3 bases are TGTCGGGTCTACAATGAGCAGTTCTTC.

The J gene is TRBJ2-4, the V gene TRBV7-2; 7 nucleotides line up with TRBD2. V lost 7 bases, J lost 6 bases, and 9 bases stayed unmatched. The germline V gene has CDR1 SGHTA and CDR2 FQGNSA. This CDR3 spans 14 amino acids. In DNA form, the CDR3 reads TGTGCCAGCACAACCTCGGGGGAGGGAAACATTCAGTACTTC. Amino acids: CASTTSGEGNIQYF.

This clonotype occurred once. V usage is TRBV29-1 and J usage is TRBJ2-7, with D tentatively TRBD1 or TRBD2 (6 bases each). The CDR3 length is 13 residues. Trimming left V 7 bases short and J 3 bases short, with 16 bases between. Germline V gives CDR1 SQVTM, CDR2 ANQGSEA. The CDR3 region has the DNA TGCAGCGCCGAGGGGGGCTCTCTCTACGAGCAGTACTTC. It encodes CSAEGGSLYEQYF.

The chain links TRBV13 to TRBJ1-2, with TRBD1 matching 7 bases. Trimming took 0 bases from V and 7 from J; bases not matched to a gene: 5. Germline V lookup: CDR1 PRHDT, CDR2 FYEKMQ (reference sequence). The CDR3 contains 14 residues. CDR3 residues: CASSLGGTAFGYTF. For the CDR3, the DNA is TGTGCCAGCAGCTTAGGCGGGACAGCCTTTGGCTACACCTTC.

The CDR3 reads CGTAGGQETQYF. CDR3 nucleotides: TGCGGGACGGCCGGGGGGCAGGAGACCCAGTACTTC. The chain couples TRBV20-1 to TRBJ2-5, with D possibly being TRBD2 (7 bases). This CDR3 has 12 residues. Germline V gives CDR1 DFQATT, CDR2 SNEGSKA (reference sequence).

The chain joins TRBV20-1 to TRBJ2-5; TRBD1 is a possible D gene (6 bases). This CDR3 comprises 12 residues. The V gene lost 4 bases and the J gene lost 4 bases, with 10 bases spanning the gap. Germline assignment: CDR1 DFQATT and CDR2 SNEGSKA (reference sequence). As DNA, the CDR3 is TGCAGTGCTATAGGGGGAGTAGAGACCCAGTACTTC. Protein product: CSAIGGVETQYF.

About this clonotype: This may be a read error: a much more frequent sequence differs by one nucleotide. The chain has TRBV28 and TRBJ2-1; 8 positions agree with TRBD1. The CDR3 length is 15 residues. Germline trimming cut 6 bases from V and 1 base from J; bases unmatched to any gene: 5. Germline CDR1 and CDR2: MDHEN and SYDVKM. The CDR3 DNA reads as TGTGCCAGCAGCTCCCGGGACAGGTCCTACAATGAGCAGTTCTTC. Encoded protein: CASSSRDRSYNEQFF. Full variable domain (outside the CDR3, taken from reference TRBV28 and TRBJ2-1): DVKVTQSSRYLVKRTGEKVFLECVQDMDHENMFWYRQDPGLGLRLIYFSYDVKMKEKGDIPEGYSVSREKKERFSLILESASTNQTSMYLCASSSRDRSYNEQFFGPGTRLTVL.

The V gene is TRBV5-1, the J gene TRBJ2-5; 7 bases agree with TRBD1. The trim removed 7 bases at V and 5 bases at J, leaving 11 bases unmatched. The CDR3 has 14 amino acids. Germline V lookup: CDR1 SGHRS, CDR2 YFSETQ. The CDR3 spells CASRTTGDVETQYF. The CDR3 region has the DNA TGCGCCAGCCGAACTACAGGGGATGTGGAGACCCAGTACTTC. The full variable domain, its missing parts supplied by reference TRBV5-1 and TRBJ2-5, is KAGVTQTPRYLIKTRGQQVTLSCSPISGHRSVSWYQQTPGQGLQFLFEYFSETQRNKGNFPGRFSGRQFSNSRSEMNVSTLELGDSALYLCASRTTGDVETQYFGPGTRLLVL.

The chain links TRBV6-2 or TRBV6-3 to TRBJ2-1; D is possibly TRBD1 (5 bases). The CDR3 runs 14 residues. V was trimmed by 0 bases and J by 10 bases, leaving 13 bases between them. Looked up from germline, CDR1 is MNHEY and CDR2 is SVGEGT. CDR3 bases: TGTGCCAGCAGTTACTCGATTGGGGCTTGGGAGCAGTTCTTC. Amino acids: CASSYSIGAWEQFF.